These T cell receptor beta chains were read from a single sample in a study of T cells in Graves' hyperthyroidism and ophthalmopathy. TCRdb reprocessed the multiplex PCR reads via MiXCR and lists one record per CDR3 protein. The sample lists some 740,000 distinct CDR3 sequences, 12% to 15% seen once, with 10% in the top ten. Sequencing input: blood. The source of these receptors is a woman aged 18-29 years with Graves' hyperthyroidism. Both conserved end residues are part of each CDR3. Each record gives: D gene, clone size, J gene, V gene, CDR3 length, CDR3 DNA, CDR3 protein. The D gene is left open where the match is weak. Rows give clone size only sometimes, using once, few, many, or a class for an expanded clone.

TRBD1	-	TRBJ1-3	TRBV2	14	TGTGCCAGCATGGGACAGTTTTTTGGAAACACCATATATTTT	CASMGQFFGNTIYF
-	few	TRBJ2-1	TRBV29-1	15	TGCAGCGTTGATAAGGGAGACACGGAGACTGGTGAGCAGTTCTTC	CSVDKGDTETGEQFF
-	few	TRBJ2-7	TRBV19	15	TGTGCCAGTAGTAGGGACCGGGACACATCCTACGAGCAGTACTTC	CASSRDRDTSYEQYF
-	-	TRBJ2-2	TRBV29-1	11	TGCAGCGTCAGATCGGTGGGGGAGCTGTTTTTT	CSVRSVGELFF
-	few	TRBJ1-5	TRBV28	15	TGTGCCAGCAGTCCTCCTCCAGCAGGGAATCAGCCCCAGCATTTT	CASSPPPAGNQPQHF
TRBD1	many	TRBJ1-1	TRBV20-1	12	TGCAGTGCTGGGACAGTCAACACTGAAGCTTTCTTT	CSAGTVNTEAFF
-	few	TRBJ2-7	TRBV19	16	TGTGCCAGTAGTACCAGAGAGGGGCCCAAGGTTTACGAGCAGTACTTC	CASSTREGPKVYEQYF
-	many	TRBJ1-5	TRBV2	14	TGTGCCAGCAGTGAAAAGGGGAACAATCAGCCCCAGCATTTT	CASSEKGNNQPQHF
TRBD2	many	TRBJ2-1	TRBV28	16	TGTGCCAGCAGTACAAGCGGGACTAGCGGTTACAATGAGCAGTTCTTC	CASSTSGTSGYNEQFF
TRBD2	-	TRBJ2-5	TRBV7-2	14	TGTGCCAGCGGCTTAGTTTTCTCGGGGGGGACCCAGTACTTC	CASGLVFSGGTQYF
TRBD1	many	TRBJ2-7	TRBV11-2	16	TGTGCCAGCAGCTTTTTAGGACAGGGAGAACGGAGCGAGCAGTACTTC	CASSFLGQGERSEQYF
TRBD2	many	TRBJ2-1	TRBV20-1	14	TGCAGTGCTCCCAGGACTAGCGTTTACAATGAGCAGTTCTTC	CSAPRTSVYNEQFF
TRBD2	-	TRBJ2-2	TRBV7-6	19	TGTGCCAGCAGCTTAGCGAGACTAGCGGGAGGGCGGCACACCGGGGAGCTGTTTTTT	CASSLARLAGGRHTGELFF